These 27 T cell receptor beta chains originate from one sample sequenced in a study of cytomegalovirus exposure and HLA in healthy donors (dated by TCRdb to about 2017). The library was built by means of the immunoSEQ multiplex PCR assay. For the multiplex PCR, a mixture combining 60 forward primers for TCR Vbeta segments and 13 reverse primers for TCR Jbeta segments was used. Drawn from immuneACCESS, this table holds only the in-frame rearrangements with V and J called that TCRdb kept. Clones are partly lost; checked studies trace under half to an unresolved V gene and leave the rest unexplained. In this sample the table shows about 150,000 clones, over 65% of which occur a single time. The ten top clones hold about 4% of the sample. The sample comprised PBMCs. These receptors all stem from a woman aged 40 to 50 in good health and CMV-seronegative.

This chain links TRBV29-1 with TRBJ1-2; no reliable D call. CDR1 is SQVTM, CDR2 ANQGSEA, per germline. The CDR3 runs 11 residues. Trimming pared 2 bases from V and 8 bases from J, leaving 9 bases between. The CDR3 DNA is TGCAGCGTTGAACTCCTATGGGGCTACACCTTC. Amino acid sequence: CSVELLWGYTF.

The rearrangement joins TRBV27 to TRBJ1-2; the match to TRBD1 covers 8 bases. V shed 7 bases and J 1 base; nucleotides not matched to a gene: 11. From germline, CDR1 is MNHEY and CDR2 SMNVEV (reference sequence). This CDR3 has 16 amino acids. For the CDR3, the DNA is TGTGCCAGCACCCCCTATGGACAGGGCTATAACTATGGCTACACCTTC. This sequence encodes CASTPYGQGYNYGYTF.

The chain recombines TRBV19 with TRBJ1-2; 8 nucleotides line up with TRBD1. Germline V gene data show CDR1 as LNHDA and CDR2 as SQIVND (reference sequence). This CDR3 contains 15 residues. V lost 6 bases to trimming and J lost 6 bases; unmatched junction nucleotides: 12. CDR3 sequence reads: CASRFRGQVGNGYTF. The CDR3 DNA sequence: TGTGCCAGTAGGTTTAGGGGACAGGTCGGTAATGGCTACACCTTC.

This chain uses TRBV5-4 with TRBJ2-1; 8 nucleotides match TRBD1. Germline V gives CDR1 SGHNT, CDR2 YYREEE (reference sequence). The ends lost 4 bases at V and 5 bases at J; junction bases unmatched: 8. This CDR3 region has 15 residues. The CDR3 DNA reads TGTGCCAGCAGCCTCCAGGGACAGGTTAACAATGAGCAGTTCTTC. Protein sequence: CASSLQGQVNNEQFF.

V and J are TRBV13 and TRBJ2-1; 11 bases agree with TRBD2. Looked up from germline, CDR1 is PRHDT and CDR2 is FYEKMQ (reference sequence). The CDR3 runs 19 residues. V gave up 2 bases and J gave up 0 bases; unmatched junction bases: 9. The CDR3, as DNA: TGTGCCAGCAGCTTAATCCTAGCGGGAGGCCGGAACTCCTACAATGAGCAGTTCTTC. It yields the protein CASSLILAGGRNSYNEQFF.

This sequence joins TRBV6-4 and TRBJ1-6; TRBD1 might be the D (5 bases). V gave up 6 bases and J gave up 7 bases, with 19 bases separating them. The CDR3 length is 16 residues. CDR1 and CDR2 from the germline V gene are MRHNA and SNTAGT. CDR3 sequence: CASSRSGGGWNSPLHF. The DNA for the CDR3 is TGTGCCAGCAGCCGCTCTGGGGGGGGATGGAATTCACCCCTCCACTTT.

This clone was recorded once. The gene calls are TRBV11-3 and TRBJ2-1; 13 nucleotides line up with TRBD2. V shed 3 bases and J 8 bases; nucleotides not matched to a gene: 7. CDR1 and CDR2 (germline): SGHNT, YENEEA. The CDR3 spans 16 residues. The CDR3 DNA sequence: TGTGCCAGCAGCTTTTCACTAGCGGGAGGGACACATGAGCAGTTCTTC. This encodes CASSFSLAGGTHEQFF. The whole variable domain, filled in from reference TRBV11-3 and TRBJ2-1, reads EAGVVQSPRYKIIEKKQPVAFWCNPISGHNTLYWYLQNLGQGPELLIRYENEEAVDDSQLPKDRFSAERLKGVDSTLKIQPAELGDSAVYLCASSFSLAGGTHEQFFGPGTRLTVL.

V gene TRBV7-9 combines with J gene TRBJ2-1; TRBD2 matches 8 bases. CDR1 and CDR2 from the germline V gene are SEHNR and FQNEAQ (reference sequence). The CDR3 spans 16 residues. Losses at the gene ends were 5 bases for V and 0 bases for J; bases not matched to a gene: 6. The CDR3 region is CASSPRTSPSYNEQFF. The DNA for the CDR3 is TGTGCCAGCAGCCCCCGGACTAGCCCCTCCTACAATGAGCAGTTCTTC.

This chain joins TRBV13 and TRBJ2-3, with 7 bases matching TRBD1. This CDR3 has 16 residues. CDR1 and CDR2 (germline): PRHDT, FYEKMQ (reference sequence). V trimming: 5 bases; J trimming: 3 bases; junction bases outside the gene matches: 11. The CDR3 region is CASSGSPGQRTDTQYF. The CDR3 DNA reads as TGTGCCAGCAGCGGATCACCGGGACAGCGGACAGATACGCAGTATTTT.

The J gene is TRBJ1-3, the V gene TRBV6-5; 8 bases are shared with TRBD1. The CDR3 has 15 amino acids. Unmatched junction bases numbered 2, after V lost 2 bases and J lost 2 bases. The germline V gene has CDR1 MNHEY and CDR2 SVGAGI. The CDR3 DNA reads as TGTGCCAGCAGTTACCAGGGGGCCCCTGGAAACACCATATATTTT. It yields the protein CASSYQGAPGNTIYF.

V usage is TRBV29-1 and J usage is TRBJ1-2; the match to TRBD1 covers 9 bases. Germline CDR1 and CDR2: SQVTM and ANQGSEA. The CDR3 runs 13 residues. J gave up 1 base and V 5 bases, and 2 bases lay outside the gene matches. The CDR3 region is CSVRTGDNYGYTF. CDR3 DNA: TGCAGCGTTCGGACAGGGGATAACTATGGCTACACCTTC.

The CDR3 DNA reads as TGTGCCAGTAAGGAGTTCATAGGAGATACGCAGTATTTT. Its protein is CASKEFIGDTQYF. V is TRBV19 and J is TRBJ2-3; D remains unclear. Per the germline V gene, CDR1 is LNHDA and CDR2 is SQIVND (reference sequence). Trimming left V 7 bases short and J 5 bases short, with 13 bases between. CDR3 length equals 13 residues.

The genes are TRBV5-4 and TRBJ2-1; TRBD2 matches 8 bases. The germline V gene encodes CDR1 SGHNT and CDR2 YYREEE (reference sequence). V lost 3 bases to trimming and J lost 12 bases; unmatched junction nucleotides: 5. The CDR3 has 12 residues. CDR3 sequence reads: CASSSGLAGQFF. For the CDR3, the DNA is TGTGCCAGCAGCTCCGGACTAGCAGGGCAGTTCTTC. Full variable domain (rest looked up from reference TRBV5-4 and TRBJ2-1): ETGVTQSPTHLIKTRGQQVTLRCSSQSGHNTVSWYQQALGQGPQFIFQYYREEENGRGNFPPRFSGLQFPNYSSELNVNALELDDSALYLCASSSGLAGQFFGPGTRLTVL.

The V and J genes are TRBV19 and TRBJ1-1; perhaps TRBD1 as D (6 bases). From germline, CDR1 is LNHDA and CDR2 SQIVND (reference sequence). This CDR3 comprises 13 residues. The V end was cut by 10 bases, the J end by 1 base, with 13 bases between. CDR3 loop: CATSGQTNTEAFF. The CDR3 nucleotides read TGTGCCACCTCCGGACAGACGAACACTGAAGCTTTCTTT.

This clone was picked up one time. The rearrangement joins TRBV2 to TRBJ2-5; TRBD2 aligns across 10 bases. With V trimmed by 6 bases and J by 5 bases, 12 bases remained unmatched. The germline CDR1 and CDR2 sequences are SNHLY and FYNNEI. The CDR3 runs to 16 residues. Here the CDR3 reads CASSTIDLSGGETQYF. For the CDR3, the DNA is TGTGCCAGCAGCACAATCGACCTTAGCGGGGGGGAGACCCAGTACTTC.

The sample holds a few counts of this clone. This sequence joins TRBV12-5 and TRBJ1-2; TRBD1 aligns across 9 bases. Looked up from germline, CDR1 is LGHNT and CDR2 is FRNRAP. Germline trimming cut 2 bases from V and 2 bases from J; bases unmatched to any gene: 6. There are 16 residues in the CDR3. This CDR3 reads CASGLTRQGVNYGYTF. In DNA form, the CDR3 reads TGTGCTAGTGGTTTGACCCGACAGGGGGTAAACTATGGCTACACCTTC.

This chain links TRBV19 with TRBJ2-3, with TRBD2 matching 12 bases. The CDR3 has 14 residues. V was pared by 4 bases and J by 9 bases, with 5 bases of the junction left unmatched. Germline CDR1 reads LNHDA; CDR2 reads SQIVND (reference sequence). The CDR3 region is CASSTSGGAPTQYF. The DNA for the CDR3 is TGTGCCAGTAGTACTAGCGGGGGGGCCCCAACGCAGTATTTT.

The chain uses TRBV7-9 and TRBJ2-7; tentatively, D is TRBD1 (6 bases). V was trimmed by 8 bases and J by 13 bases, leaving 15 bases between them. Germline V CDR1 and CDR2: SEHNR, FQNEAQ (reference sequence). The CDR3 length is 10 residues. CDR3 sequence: CASDGGELYF. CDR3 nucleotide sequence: TGTGCCAGCGATGGGGGCGAGCTTTACTTC.

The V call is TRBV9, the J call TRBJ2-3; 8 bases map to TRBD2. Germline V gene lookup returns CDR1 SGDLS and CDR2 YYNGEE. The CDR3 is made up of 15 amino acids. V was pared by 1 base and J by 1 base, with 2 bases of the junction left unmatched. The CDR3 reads CASSVKAGGTDTQYF. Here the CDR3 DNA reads TGTGCCAGCAGCGTAAAAGCGGGGGGCACAGATACGCAGTATTTT.

The CDR3 region has the DNA TGTGCCAGCAGTTTATGGGCAGGCCTAGCCAAAAACATTCAGTACTTC. This gives the protein CASSLWAGLAKNIQYF. This rearrangement joins TRBV28 to TRBJ2-4, with D unclear. The CDR3 loop spans 16 amino acids. CDR1 and CDR2 (germline): MDHEN, SYDVKM. Trimming stripped 0 bases from V and 0 bases from J, with 9 bases between.

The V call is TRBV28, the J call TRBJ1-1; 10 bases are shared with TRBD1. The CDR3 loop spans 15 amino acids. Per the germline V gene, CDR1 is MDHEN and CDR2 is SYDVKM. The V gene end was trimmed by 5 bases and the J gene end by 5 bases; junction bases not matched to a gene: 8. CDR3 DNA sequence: TGTGCCAGCAGTCCGGGGACAGGGGAGGTGACTGAAGCTTTCTTT. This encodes CASSPGTGEVTEAFF.

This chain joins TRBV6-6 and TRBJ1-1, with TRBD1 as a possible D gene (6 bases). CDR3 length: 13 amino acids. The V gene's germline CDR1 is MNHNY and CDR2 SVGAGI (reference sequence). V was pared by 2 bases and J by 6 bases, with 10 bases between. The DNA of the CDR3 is TGTGCCAGCAGTTACAACCAGGGGCCTGAAGCTTTCTTT. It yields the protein CASSYNQGPEAFF.

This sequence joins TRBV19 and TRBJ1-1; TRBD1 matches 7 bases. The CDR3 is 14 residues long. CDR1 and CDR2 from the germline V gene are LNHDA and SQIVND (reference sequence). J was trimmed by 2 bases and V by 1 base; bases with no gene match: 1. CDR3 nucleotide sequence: TGTGCCAGTAGTATAGGACAGGGCAACACTGAAGCTTTCTTT. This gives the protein CASSIGQGNTEAFF.

The CDR3 nucleotides read TGTGCCAGCAGTTTATTACGGGACAGGTTTTCCGGGGCCAACGTCCTGACTTTC. Translating it yields CASSLLRDRFSGANVLTF. This rearrangement joins TRBV28 to TRBJ2-6, with 8 bases identical to TRBD1. CDR3 length: 18 amino acids. V trimming: 1 base; J trimming: 4 bases; junction bases outside the gene matches: 9. Germline loops: CDR1 MDHEN, CDR2 SYDVKM.

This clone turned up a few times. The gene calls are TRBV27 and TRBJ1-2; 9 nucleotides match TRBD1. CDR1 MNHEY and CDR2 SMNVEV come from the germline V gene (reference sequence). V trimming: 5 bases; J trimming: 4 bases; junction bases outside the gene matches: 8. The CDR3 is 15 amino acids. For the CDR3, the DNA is TGTGCCAGCAGTCCCCGGACAGGGGTAGGCTATGGCTACACCTTC. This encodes CASSPRTGVGYGYTF.

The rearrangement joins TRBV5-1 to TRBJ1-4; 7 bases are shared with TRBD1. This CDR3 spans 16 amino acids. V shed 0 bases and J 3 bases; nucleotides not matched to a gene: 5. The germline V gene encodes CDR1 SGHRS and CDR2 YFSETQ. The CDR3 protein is CASSLGDSKSNEKLFF. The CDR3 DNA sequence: TGCGCCAGCAGCTTGGGGGACAGCAAGTCTAATGAAAAACTGTTTTTT.

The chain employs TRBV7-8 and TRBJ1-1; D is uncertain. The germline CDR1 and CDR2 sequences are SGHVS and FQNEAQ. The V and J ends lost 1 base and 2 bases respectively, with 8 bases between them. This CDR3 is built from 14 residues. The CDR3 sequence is CASSLGSFNTEAFF. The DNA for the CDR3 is TGTGCCAGCAGCTTAGGAAGCTTCAACACTGAAGCTTTCTTT.